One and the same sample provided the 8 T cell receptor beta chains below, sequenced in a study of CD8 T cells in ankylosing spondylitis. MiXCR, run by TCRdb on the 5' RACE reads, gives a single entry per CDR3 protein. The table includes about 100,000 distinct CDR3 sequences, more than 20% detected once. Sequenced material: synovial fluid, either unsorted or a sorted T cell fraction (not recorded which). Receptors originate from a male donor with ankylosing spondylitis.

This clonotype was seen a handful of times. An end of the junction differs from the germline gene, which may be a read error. The CDR3 sequence is CASSLAGVIETQYF. In DNA, the CDR3 is TGTGCCAGCAGCCTAGCGGGAGTGATAGAGACCCAGTACTTC. J is TRBJ2-5 and V is TRBV7-6, with 10 bases that match TRBD2. Per germline, CDR1 SGHVS and CDR2 FNYEAQ. This CDR3 region has 14 residues. The full variable domain, in which reference TRBV7-6 and TRBJ2-5 provide the parts outside the CDR3, is GAGVSQSPRYKVTKRGQDVALRCDPISGHVSLYWYRQALGQGPEFLTYFNYEAQQDKSGLPNDRFSAERPEGSISTLTIQRTEQRDSAMYRCASSLAGVIETQYFGPGTRLLVL.

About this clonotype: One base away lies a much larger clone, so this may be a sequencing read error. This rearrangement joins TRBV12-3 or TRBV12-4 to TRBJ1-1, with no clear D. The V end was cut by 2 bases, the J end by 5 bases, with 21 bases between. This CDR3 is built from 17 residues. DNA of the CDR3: TGTGCCAGCAGTTTAACGGGGAGAGGCCTTAGGAGAACTGAAGCTTTCTTT. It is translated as CASSLTGRGLRRTEAFF.

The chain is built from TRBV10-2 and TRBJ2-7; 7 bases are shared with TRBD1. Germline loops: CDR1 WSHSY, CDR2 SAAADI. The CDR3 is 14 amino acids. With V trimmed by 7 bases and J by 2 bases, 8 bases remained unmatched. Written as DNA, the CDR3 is TGCGCCAGCACAGCCGGGACAGATGCCTACGAGCAGTACTTC. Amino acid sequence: CASTAGTDAYEQYF.

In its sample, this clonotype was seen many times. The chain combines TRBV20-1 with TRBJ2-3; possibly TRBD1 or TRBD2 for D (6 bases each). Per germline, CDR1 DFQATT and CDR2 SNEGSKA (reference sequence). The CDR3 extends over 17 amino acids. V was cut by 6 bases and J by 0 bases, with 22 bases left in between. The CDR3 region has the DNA TGCAGTGCCCTGGGGGCGGGAACTAGCTCTAGCACAGATACGCAGTATTTT. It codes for CSALGAGTSSSTDTQYF.

The CDR3 sequence: CSARDFLGPRYNEQFF. Written as DNA, the CDR3 is TGCAGTGCTAGAGATTTTCTGGGACCTCGATACAATGAGCAGTTCTTC. V is TRBV20-1 and J is TRBJ2-1; D is perhaps TRBD1 or TRBD2 (5 bases each). The CDR3 has 16 amino acids. Germline-derived CDR1 and CDR2 are DFQATT and SNEGSKA (reference sequence). V was cut by 0 bases and J by 4 bases, with 16 bases left in between.

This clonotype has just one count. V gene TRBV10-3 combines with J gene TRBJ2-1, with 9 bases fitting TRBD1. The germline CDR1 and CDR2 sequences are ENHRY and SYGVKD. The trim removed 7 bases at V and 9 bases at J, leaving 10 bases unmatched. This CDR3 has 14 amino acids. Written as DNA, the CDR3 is TGTGCCATCAATGCCGGACAGGGGCGGGGTGAGCAGTTCTTC. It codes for CAINAGQGRGEQFF.

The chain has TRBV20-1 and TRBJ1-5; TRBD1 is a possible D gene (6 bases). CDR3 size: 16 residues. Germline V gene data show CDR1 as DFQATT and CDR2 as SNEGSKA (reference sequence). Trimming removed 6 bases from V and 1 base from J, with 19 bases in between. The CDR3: CSASRQVTASNQPQHF. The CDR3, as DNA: TGCAGTGCGTCAAGACAGGTCACGGCGAGCAATCAGCCCCAGCATTTT.

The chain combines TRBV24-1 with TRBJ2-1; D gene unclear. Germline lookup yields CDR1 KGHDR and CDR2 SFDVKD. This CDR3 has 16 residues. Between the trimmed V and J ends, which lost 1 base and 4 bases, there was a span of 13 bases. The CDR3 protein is CATSDFNANGYNEQFF. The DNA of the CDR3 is TGTGCCACCAGTGATTTTAACGCCAACGGTTACAATGAGCAGTTCTTC.